A selection of T cell receptor beta chains follows, all from one sample in a study of post-analysis software for immune sequencing data. TCRdb reanalysed the PCR reads using MiXCR and keeps one entry per CDR3 protein. This sample has around 250,000 distinct CDR3 sequences, with roughly a third found just once. Material: blood. The receptors shown here come from a girl between 10 and 17 years old with multiple sclerosis. The CDR3 runs from the conserved cysteine through the conserved F or W. A D gene is named only where the DNA matches it firmly. Not every row has a clone size; where given, it reads once, few, many or a size class.

abundance	v_gene	d_gene	j_gene	CDR3aa	CDR3nt
few	TRBV7-8	TRBD1	TRBJ2-5	CASSPPTGGRKTQYF	TGTGCCAGCAGCCCCCCGACAGGGGGCCGAAAGACCCAGTACTTC
few	TRBV28	-	TRBJ1-5	CASSLPKVQPQHF	TGTGCCAGCAGTCTCCCGAAAGTTCAGCCCCAGCATTTT
-	TRBV6-2/TRBV6-3	-	TRBJ2-1	CASSYSPRSPDPYNEQFF	TGTGCCAGCAGTTACTCCCCCCGAAGCCCAGACCCTTACAATGAGCAGTTCTTC
few	TRBV5-5	TRBD1	TRBJ2-7	CASSRDRAGEQYF	TGTGCCAGCAGCCGGGACAGAGCTGGGGAGCAGTACTTC
few	TRBV2	-	TRBJ1-2	CASSDPGRGCGYTF	TGTGCCAGCAGCGACCCGGGACGAGGCTGTGGCTACACCTTC
many	TRBV20-1	-	TRBJ2-3	CSARPLGGTDTQYF	TGCAGTGCTAGACCTCTCGGAGGCACAGATACGCAGTATTTT
many	TRBV11-1	TRBD2	TRBJ2-1	CASSLRSGRENEQFF	TGTGCCAGCAGCCTACGTAGCGGGAGAGAAAATGAGCAGTTCTTC
many	TRBV5-1	-	TRBJ1-1	CASSFEGALDSEAFF	TGCGCCAGCAGCTTTGAGGGAGCCTTAGACTCTGAAGCTTTCTTT
many	TRBV20-1	-	TRBJ2-7	CSASTGPREQYF	TGCAGTGCTAGCACGGGTCCCAGGGAGCAGTACTTC
many	TRBV5-1	-	TRBJ1-2	CASSDRGRSLRGYTF	TGCGCCAGCAGCGACCGGGGCAGAAGTCTACGGGGCTACACCTTC
-	TRBV6-2/TRBV6-3	-	TRBJ2-1	CASALLGGSYNEQFF	TGTGCCAGCGCCCTACTGGGAGGCTCCTACAATGAGCAGTTCTTC
many	TRBV5-1	TRBD1	TRBJ1-2	CASSQGDRGAYGYTF	TGCGCCAGCAGTCAGGGGGACAGGGGCGCCTATGGCTACACCTTC
many	TRBV12-3/TRBV12-4	-	TRBJ2-1	CASSDGLGEQFF	TGTGCCAGCAGCGACGGATTAGGGGAGCAGTTCTTC
many	TRBV29-1	-	TRBJ2-5	CSVVGLGDDPQETQYF	TGCAGCGTTGTCGGATTGGGGGACGATCCACAAGAGACCCAGTACTTC
-	TRBV20-1	-	TRBJ1-1	CSARAAGGGYTEAFF	TGCAGTGCTAGAGCGGCGGGGGGCGGGTACACTGAAGCTTTCTTT
many	TRBV15	-	TRBJ1-2	CATSRDVPTGYTF	TGTGCCACCAGCAGAGATGTCCCGACGGGCTACACCTTC
many	TRBV5-1	TRBD2	TRBJ2-5	CASSLAGNQETQYF	TGCGCCAGCAGCTTAGCGGGAAACCAAGAGACCCAGTACTTC
-	TRBV2	TRBD1	TRBJ1-5	CASTRQGDQPQHF	TGTGCCAGCACCCGACAGGGCGACCAGCCCCAGCATTTT
-	TRBV5-1	-	TRBJ2-3	CASSPGGGRGPDTQYF	TGCGCCAGCAGCCCCGGAGGGGGGCGGGGTCCAGATACGCAGTATTTT
many	TRBV5-1	TRBD2	TRBJ2-3	CASSFSGKSDTQYF	TGCGCCAGCAGCTTTAGCGGGAAATCAGATACGCAGTATTTT
few	TRBV20-1	-	TRBJ2-3	CSANRARADTQYF	TGCAGTGCTAACCGGGCCCGCGCAGATACGCAGTATTTT
-	TRBV19	-	TRBJ1-1	CASSPAGNANTEAFF	TGTGCCAGTAGCCCCGCGGGGAACGCGAACACTGAAGCTTTCTTT
-	TRBV12-3/TRBV12-4	-	TRBJ2-7	CASSLEGGLTYEQYF	TGTGCCAGCAGTTTAGAGGGCGGTTTAACCTACGAGCAGTACTTC
-	TRBV7-3	-	TRBJ1-1	CASSLVENTEAFF	TGTGCCAGCAGCTTGGTGGAGAACACTGAAGCTTTCTTT
-	TRBV20-1	TRBD1	TRBJ1-2	CSAALGQDGYTF	TGCAGTGCTGCCTTGGGACAGGATGGCTACACCTTC
few	TRBV10-3	TRBD2	TRBJ2-2	CAITGLAGVTGELFF	TGTGCCATCACAGGACTAGCGGGGGTCACCGGGGAGCTGTTTTTT
-	TRBV19	TRBD2	TRBJ2-5	CASSIMGLAGSETQYF	TGTGCCAGTAGTATAATGGGACTAGCGGGATCAGAGACCCAGTACTTC
-	TRBV20-1	-	TRBJ1-6	CSADAGSSSSPLHF	TGCAGTGCCGACGCGGGGTCCTCAAGTTCACCCCTCCACTTT
many	TRBV6-2/TRBV6-3	-	TRBJ2-5	CASYASPVQTQYF	TGTGCCAGCTACGCGTCCCCTGTCCAGACCCAGTACTTC
once	TRBV29-1	TRBD1	TRBJ2-2	CSGAGGQRELFF	TGCAGCGGTGCAGGGGGCCAGCGGGAGCTGTTTTTT
-	TRBV7-9	-	TRBJ1-2	CASSLPGGCYGYTF	TGTGCCAGCAGCTTACCCGGCGGCTGTTATGGCTACACCTTC
few	TRBV5-1	-	TRBJ2-3	CASSAQGTDTQYF	TGCGCCAGCAGCGCTCAGGGCACAGATACGCAGTATTTT
many	TRBV7-2	-	TRBJ1-2	CASSLGGVGNYGYTF	TGTGCCAGCAGCTTGGGAGGAGTCGGTAACTATGGCTACACCTTC
once	TRBV15	TRBD1	TRBJ2-7	CATSRKILTGDEQYF	TGTGCCACCAGCAGAAAAATCTTGACAGGGGACGAGCAGTACTTC
many	TRBV4-1	-	TRBJ2-3	CASSQGSVGITDTQYF	TGCGCCAGCAGCCAAGGAAGCGTGGGCATCACAGATACGCAGTATTTT
-	TRBV2	-	TRBJ2-7	CASSVVGATSNYEQYF	TGTGCCAGCAGTGTGGTAGGTGCCACCTCAAACTACGAGCAGTACTTC
many	TRBV7-6	-	TRBJ2-3	CASSLAGGTPSTDTQYF	TGTGCCAGCAGCTTAGCGGGCGGTACCCCGAGCACAGATACGCAGTATTTT
many	TRBV7-6	TRBD2	TRBJ2-5	CASSPSAGGVETQYF	TGTGCCAGCAGCCCCAGTGCGGGAGGAGTTGAGACCCAGTACTTC
many	TRBV18	-	TRBJ1-5	CASSPEATGPQHF	TGTGCCAGCTCACCCGAGGCCACGGGGCCCCAGCATTTT
-	TRBV4-3	-	TRBJ1-4	CASSQDRAPEKLFF	TGCGCCAGCAGCCAAGACAGGGCTCCTGAAAAACTGTTTTTT
many	TRBV12-3/TRBV12-4	TRBD1	TRBJ2-3	CASSPLGQGGGVLTDTQYF	TGTGCCAGCAGTCCACTGGGACAGGGAGGTGGGGTTCTCACAGATACGCAGTATTTT
few	TRBV5-4	TRBD1	TRBJ1-2	CASSLGQGARGYTF	TGTGCCAGCAGTCTCGGACAGGGGGCGCGTGGCTACACCTTC
many	TRBV18	TRBD1	TRBJ2-4	CASSLQGALDIQYF	TGTGCCAGCTCACTCCAGGGGGCTCTGGACATTCAGTACTTC
-	TRBV5-1	TRBD1	TRBJ1-6	CASSLSFSGDRLNSPLHF	TGCGCCAGCAGCTTGTCTTTTTCAGGGGACAGATTAAATTCACCCCTCCACTTT
many	TRBV12-3/TRBV12-4	TRBD1	TRBJ1-2	CASSPGTGGTGYTF	TGTGCCAGCAGTCCTGGGACAGGGGGAACTGGCTACACCTTC
many	TRBV7-9	-	TRBJ2-1	CASSSTNEQFF	TGTGCCAGCAGCTCCACGAATGAGCAGTTCTTC